This note documents a single T cell receptor beta chain sequence. Its matching antigen is unknown. The data are from a study of post-analysis software for immune sequencing data. Findings of the study overall: The five TRBV segments detected at higher frequency in patients than in controls included TRBV5-6, TRBV5-1 and TRBV20-1. Multiple sclerosis was associated with a significant reduction in normalized Chao1 diversity relative to controls.

The CDR3 spans 13 residues. The V segment lost 6 bases and the J segment 5 bases; nucleotides outside the gene matches: 4. The germline V gene has CDR1 MNHEY and CDR2 SVGEGT. cDNA libraries for TCR beta contained unique molecular identifiers. When about 1 to 11 million T cells were used, they gave a few hundred thousand cDNA molecules. TCRdb reanalysed the PCR reads using MiXCR and keeps one entry per CDR3 protein. The data contain a few hundred thousand distinct CDR3 sequences, around 33% of them singletons. The receptor's source is a girl between 5 and 17 years old with multiple sclerosis. The J gene is TRBJ2-1, the V gene TRBV6-2 or TRBV6-3, with TRBD2 identical over 7 bases. Sample: blood. Written as DNA, the CDR3 is TGTGCCAGCAGGGCTAGCGGAAACAATGAGCAGTTCTTC. This gives the protein CASRASGNNEQFF.